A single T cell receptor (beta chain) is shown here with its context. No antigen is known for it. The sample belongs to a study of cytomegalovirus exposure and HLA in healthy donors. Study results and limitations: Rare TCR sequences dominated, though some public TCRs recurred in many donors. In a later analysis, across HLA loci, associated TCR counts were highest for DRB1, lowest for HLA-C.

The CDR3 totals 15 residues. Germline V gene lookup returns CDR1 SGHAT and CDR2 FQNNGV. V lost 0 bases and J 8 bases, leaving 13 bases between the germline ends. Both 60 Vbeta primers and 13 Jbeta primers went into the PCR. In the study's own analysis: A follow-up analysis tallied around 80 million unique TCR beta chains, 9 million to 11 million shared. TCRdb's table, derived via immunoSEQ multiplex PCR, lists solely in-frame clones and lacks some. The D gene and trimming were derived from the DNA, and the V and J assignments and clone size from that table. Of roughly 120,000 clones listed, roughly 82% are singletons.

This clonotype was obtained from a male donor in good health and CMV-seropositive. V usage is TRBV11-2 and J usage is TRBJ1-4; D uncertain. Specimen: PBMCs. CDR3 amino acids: CASSLDQTSGEKLFF. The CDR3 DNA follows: TGTGCCAGCAGCTTAGACCAAACCTCGGGAGAAAAACTGTTTTTT.